This TCR beta chain was obtained from a study of blood T cell repertoires in COVID-19 (dated by TCRdb to the early 2020s). Study-wide context: The collaborator samples originated in the United States, Italy and Spain and spanned the acute and convalescent phases of COVID-19. The repertoires were released in a freely available public database meant as a resource for research on the immune response to SARS-CoV-2. The sample metadata nearly always contained a de-identified subject ID, COVID-19 status, age in years and sex. Where available, HLA class I and class II types were obtained from metadata supplied by the sample provider rather than from assay-based typing. Deeply sampled blood TCRbeta repertoires from subjects exposed to, actively infected with, or recovered from COVID-19 were included in the dataset. Samples came from the ongoing ImmuneRACE study (first 160 participants) plus 1,254 subjects from 6 global collaborators. The material from the prospective study consisted of cDNA or gDNA derived from T cells, B-cell-depleted T cells, or PBMCs. Overall study outcomes, separate from this receptor: The amount of clinical and demographic metadata varied by source and participant and was provided uncurated.

Participants in the prospective study were enrolled through a virtual design, were aged about 18 to 100 years, and lived in under 25 United States geographic areas. In the prospective study, participants were assigned to cohorts based on the clinical history participants reported in a screening survey and a study questionnaire. Recovered participants in ImmuneRACE Cohort 3 were defined as having two consecutive negative NP/OP PCR tests, clearance from a healthcare professional, or resolution of symptoms. Mobile phlebotomists in the prospective study collected whole blood, serum and a nasopharyngeal or oropharyngeal swab from every participant. Over a roughly 2-month period, participants in the prospective study had the option of providing additional blood draws and questionnaires. Before DNA extraction, blood samples from the prospective study were shipped at room temperature or frozen. TCRbeta CDR3 regions were amplified from genomic DNA using the immunoSEQ Assay, a bias-controlled multiplex PCR. On the authors' methods: Within the assay, amplification of reference gene primers was used to estimate how many nucleated cells each sample contained. To quantify the absolute abundance of each unique TCRbeta CDR3 rearrangement, sequence reads were collapsed and filtered. Productive Simpson clonality was computed per sample as the square root of Simpson's diversity index over productive rearrangements. Not all clones reach the TCRdb copy of this immuneACCESS table, which keeps in-frame sequences only. Checked studies attribute under half of the gap to unresolved V genes and leave the rest unexplained. From that table come the V and J calls and clone size; the DNA was used to work out D and trimming. The sample profile shows around 160,000 clones; around 79% of them were found once. The top ten clonotypes cover 9.5% to 11% of the sample.

Including the terminal cysteine and phenylalanine, the CDR3 comprises 13 residues. CDR3 DNA is the only sequence kept; it has 39 bases, read in frame from the first base. The V end gives up 1 base and the J end 6 bases, leaving 3 bases in the junction not matched to a gene. The germline V gene (reference sequence) gives CDR1 as LGHDT and CDR2 as YNNKEL. On this clone: It lacks a known antigen. Per-nucleotide qualities are absent, and no much larger clonotype sits a single base away.

The sequence is built from TRBV3-1 (or the pseudogene TRBV3-2) and TRBJ2-7, and 7 junction bases match TRBD1. Sequencing was done on a sample of PBMCs or T cells enriched from blood (not recorded which). The source of this sequence is a man aged 50 or older who had recovered from COVID-19. The bases are TGTGCCAGCAGCCAAGCACAGGGGCGCGAGCAGTACTTC. The translation is CASSQAQGREQYF.